Below are 22 T cell receptor beta chains sequenced from a single sample in a study of tumor-infiltrating lymphocytes in primary liver carcinoma. Researchers generated TCR beta cDNA from about 530 ng of total RNA, relying on a constant-region primer. Researchers made the TCR beta libraries by running three nested multiplex PCR rounds with slightly modified ARM-PCR. Two initial PCR rounds of about 11 cycles each paired TRBV1-TRBV30 forward primers with a C-beta reverse primer. TCRdb re-called the multiplex PCR reads through MiXCR, storing one row per CDR3 protein. The sample yields 75,000 to 80,000 distinct CDR3 sequences, approximately 70% seen once. DNA and RNA were both co-extracted from approximately 22-30 mg of bulk tissue that had not been sorted. Sequencing was performed on tumor-adjacent normal liver tissue. These receptors came from a man in his forties with primary liver carcinoma and hepatitis B virus infection.

A word on this clonotype: This may stem from a read error, because a much larger clone lies one nucleotide away. The rearrangement uses TRBV24-1 and TRBJ2-1; TRBD1 might be the D (6 bases). CDR1 and CDR2 (germline): KGHDR, SFDVKD. This CDR3 is built from 15 residues. The DNA of the CDR3 is TGTGTCACCAGCAACCACAGGGCCCCGTACAATGAGCAGTTCTTC. It translates to CVTSNHRAPYNEQFF.

This clonotype was seen a few times. V gene TRBV20-1 combines with J gene TRBJ2-1, with D possibly TRBD1 on 6 matching bases. V lost 5 bases and J 2 bases, leaving 13 bases between the germline ends. The CDR3 loop spans 14 amino acids. Looked up from germline, CDR1 is DFQATT and CDR2 is SNEGSKA (reference sequence). This CDR3 is CSARLQGPYNEQFF. As DNA, the CDR3 is TGCAGTGCTCGTTTACAGGGCCCCTACAATGAGCAGTTCTTC.

The chain is built from TRBV4-2 and TRBJ2-7; 9 bases map to TRBD1. Germline CDR1 is LGHNA and CDR2 is YNFKEQ. The CDR3 is 15 residues long. The CDR3 sequence: CASGQDTGGMNEQYF. The CDR3, as DNA: TGTGCTAGCGGCCAAGACACAGGGGGCATGAACGAGCAGTACTTC.

This clonotype was detected a few times. The junction does not match germline at one end; this may be a read error. The V and J genes are TRBV4-3 and TRBJ2-3, with 12 positions matching TRBD2. CDR3 length: 19 amino acids. The germline CDR1 and CDR2 sequences are LGHNA and YSLEER. The CDR3 DNA follows: TGCGCCACCAGCCAAGATCGGGCTAGCGGGAGGGCCCTCGTAGATACGCAGTATTTT. It yields the protein CATSQDRASGRALVDTQYF.

This clonotype turned up a few times. V usage is TRBV6-5 and J usage is TRBJ2-2, with unresolved D. V was pared by 2 bases and J by 7 bases, with 14 bases between. The CDR3 totals 15 residues. The germline V gene has CDR1 MNHEY and CDR2 SVGAGI. CDR3 residues: CASSYRPEVFGELFF. The DNA for the CDR3 is TGTGCCAGCAGTTACCGCCCCGAGGTATTCGGGGAGCTGTTTTTT.

As regards this clonotype: The junction shows a germline mismatch at one end, possibly a read error. The chain recombines TRBV29-1 with TRBJ2-5; no reliable D call. Germline V gene sequence: CDR1 SQVTM, CDR2 ANQGSEA. This CDR3 is built from 11 residues. CDR3 in amino acids: CCVAQTETQYF. DNA for the CDR3: TGCTGCGTAGCCCAAACGGAGACCCAGTACTTC.

This clonotype was detected many times. The V call is TRBV4-1, the J call TRBJ2-7; 7 positions match TRBD2. This CDR3 region has 16 residues. After removal of 2 bases from V and 4 bases from J, the junction contained 11 bases not matched to a gene. Germline V lookup: CDR1 MGHRA, CDR2 YSYEKL. CDR3 nucleotides: TGCGCCAGCAGCCAATCCCTAGCGGAGCCACTTTACGAGCAGTACTTC. This sequence encodes CASSQSLAEPLYEQYF.

The chain carries TRBV6-1 and TRBJ2-7; 13 bases match TRBD2. The CDR3 sequence is 16 residues long. V shed 10 bases and J 3 bases; nucleotides not matched to a gene: 12. Germline V gene data show CDR1 as MNHNS and CDR2 as SASEGT. CDR3: CANISTGTSGNYEQYF. The CDR3, as DNA: TGTGCCAACATTTCTACGGGGACTAGCGGGAACTACGAGCAGTACTTC.

A remark on this clonotype: This is likely a read error, given that the CDR3 carries no conserved phenylalanine or tryptophan at its end. The chain recombines TRBV11-2 with TRBJ2-1, with a tentative D call TRBD2 (5 bases). Germline assignment: CDR1 SGHAT and CDR2 FQNNGV. This CDR3 has 15 residues. The CDR3 DNA sequence: TGTGCCACCAGCTTAAATAGTGGGGAGTACAATGAGCAGTTCTCC. The encoded protein is CATSLNSGEYNEQFS.

Concerning this clonotype itself: At one end, the junction sequence differs from germline, possibly due to a read error. The chain uses TRBV4-2 and TRBJ2-1; D not certain. Germline lookup yields CDR1 LGHNA and CDR2 YNFKEQ. This CDR3 has 13 residues. The CDR3: CASSQGSHNEQLF. CDR3 DNA: TGTGCCAGCAGCCAAGGTTCCCACAATGAGCAGCTCTTC.

On this clonotype itself: The junction and the germline gene differ at one end; a read error may be behind it. V is TRBV10-3 and J is TRBJ2-2; D may be TRBD2 (5 bases). This CDR3 comprises 13 residues. The germline V gene has CDR1 ENHRY and CDR2 SYGVKD. The CDR3 bases are TGTGCCATCAGTGACTCTGCTTCCGGGGAACTGTTTTTT. It translates to CAISDSASGELFF.

The chain uses TRBV14 and TRBJ2-7; tentative D call: TRBD2 (6 bases). There are 17 residues in the CDR3. Germline CDR1 is SGHDN and CDR2 is FVKESK. Trimming pared 1 base from V and 6 bases from J, leaving 22 bases between. The CDR3 reads CASSQGLTCGAACEQYF. The DNA for the CDR3 is TGTGCCAGCAGCCAAGGATTAACTTGCGGGGCTGCCTGCGAGCAGTACTTC. The entire variable domain, with the rest obtained from reference TRBV14 and TRBJ2-7, is as follows: EAGVTQFPSHSVIEKGQTVTLRCDPISGHDNLYWYRRVMGKEIKFLLHFVKESKQDESGMPNNRFLAERTGGTYSTLKVQPAELEDSGVYFCASSQGLTCGAACEQYFGPGTRLTVT.

As to this clonotype: Lacking the conserved final phenylalanine or tryptophan, this CDR3 likely reflects a read error. The DNA is omitted, as the CDR3 cannot be located on it reliably, and the CDR3 follows TCRdb's listing. V is TRBV11-2 and J is TRBJ2-1; the table's D gene call, TRBD1, was not cross checked with the DNA. The CDR3 length is 13 residues, termini included. Germline CDR1 SGHAT, CDR2 FQNNGV. Here the CDR3 reads CASSSEGANEQSL.

As to this clonotype: A much larger clone lies one base from this, so it may be a read error. The chain uses TRBV15 and TRBJ2-7; the D call may be TRBD1 or TRBD2 (6 bases each). Germline CDR1 is LNHNV and CDR2 is YYDKDF (reference sequence). There are 13 residues in the CDR3. In nucleotides, the CDR3 is TGTGCCACCAGCAAAGAAGCTGGGGGGCTCCATAACTTC. It yields the protein CATSKEAGGLHNF.

CDR3 region: CAITDLGRGTDTQYF. In nucleotides, the CDR3 is TGTGCCATCACCGACTTGGGCCGGGGCACAGATACGCAGTATTTT. The chain combines TRBV6-6 with TRBJ2-3; D not certain. Between the trimmed V and J ends, which lost 10 bases and 1 base, there was a span of 18 bases. In germline, CDR1 is MNHNY, CDR2 SVGAGI (reference sequence). The CDR3 length is 15 residues.

Remarks on this clonotype: The junction differs from germline at one of its ends, possibly a read error. This chain connects TRBV6-2 or TRBV6-3 to TRBJ2-1; D remains ambiguous. The CDR3 is 15 amino acids. Germline V gene sequence: CDR1 MNHEY, CDR2 SVGEGT. CDR3 loop: CTSSYSMGFVDEQFF. CDR3 nucleotide sequence: TGTACCAGCAGTTACTCGATGGGGTTTGTTGATGAGCAGTTCTTC.

As DNA, the CDR3 is TGTGCCAGCAGCCCGAGACTAGCGGGTTGGGGGGAGACCCAGTACTTC. Its protein product is CASSPRLAGWGETQYF. V gene TRBV4-2 combines with J gene TRBJ2-5, with 10 bases matching TRBD2. Germline CDR1 and CDR2: LGHNA and YNFKEQ. J lost 5 bases, V lost 4 bases, and 10 bases had no gene match. The CDR3 has 16 amino acids.

Concerning this clonotype itself: Since a much larger clone is just one base distant, this may be a read error. The rearrangement joins TRBV28 to TRBJ1-6, with 8 bases that match TRBD1. The CDR3 contains 14 residues. Germline V gene data show CDR1 as MDHEN and CDR2 as SYDVKM. V shed 8 bases and J 4 bases; nucleotides not matched to a gene: 4. The CDR3 DNA reads TGTGCCAGCGGCTACAGGGGGTATAATTCACCCCTCCACTTT. This encodes CASGYRGYNSPLHF.

With regard to this clonotype: At one of its ends the junction is not consistent with the germline gene, which may arise from a read error. V and J are TRBV6-5 and TRBJ1-2, with a possible D match to TRBD1 (5 bases). CDR3 length: 16 amino acids. The germline gives CDR1 MNHEY, CDR2 SVGAGI. CDR3 nucleotides: TGTGTCAGCAGTAAACTCGGGGGGAAAGGCAACTATGGCTACACCTTC. Translation: CVSSKLGGKGNYGYTF.

With regard to this clonotype: Germline is not matched at one junction end, which may reflect a read error. V is TRBV11-1 and J is TRBJ2-4, with 9 bases identical to TRBD2. The CDR3 runs 17 residues. Germline CDR1 SGHAT, CDR2 FQDESV (reference sequence). In nucleotides, the CDR3 is TGTACCAGCAGCTTTCCCGGGGCTAGCGGGACTAAAAACATTCAGTACTTC. Translation gives CTSSFPGASGTKNIQYF.

Turning to this clonotype: An end of the junction differs from the germline gene, which may be a read error. The V gene is TRBV6-5, the J gene TRBJ2-6, with D perhaps matching TRBD1 or TRBD2 (5 bases each). Germline V lookup: CDR1 MNHEY, CDR2 SVGAGI. CDR3 size: 15 residues. The CDR3 sequence is CASSYRLTGTNVLTF. The CDR3 DNA follows: TGTGCCAGCAGTTATCGACTGACCGGGACCAACGTACTGACTTTC.

Of note for this clonotype: A much larger clone lies one base from this, so it may be a read error. The chain employs TRBV5-5 and TRBJ2-7; D not certain. V gave up 4 bases and J gave up 0 bases, with 8 bases separating them. Germline V gene lookup returns CDR1 SGHKS and CDR2 YYEKEE (reference sequence). This CDR3 region has 13 residues. CDR3 coding DNA: TGTGCCAGCAGCATTCTGGACTCCTACGAGCAGTACTTC. Its protein product is CASSILDSYEQYF.